What follows is one T cell receptor beta chain and its context. Its antigen is currently unknown. The CDR3 extends over 16 amino acids. Germline-derived CDR1 and CDR2 are SGHRS and YFSETQ. With 2 bases clipped from V and 2 bases from J, the junction kept 9 bases outside the gene matches. This sample is drawn from a study of T cell responses to AZD1222 COVID-19 vaccine. Overall study results and limits: White British people made up most donors, females outnumbered males, and clonal diversity was possibly underestimated. Vaccine-associated CD4 TCRs spanned spike, dominant at 160-218 and 743-854.

Profiling relied on immunoSEQ multiplex PCR, and the TCRdb table lists in-frame clones only, not all of them. This sample has around 150,000 clones; over 85% occur once, and the top ten carry roughly 7.1%. The V gene is TRBV5-1, the J gene TRBJ1-2; 7 positions match TRBD1. This TCR was recovered from an adult who received the AZD1222 COVID-19 vaccine. The starting material was peripheral blood, obtained 28 days after the second AZD1222 dose. CDR3 sequence: CASSLTTTGINYGYTF. For the CDR3, the DNA is TGCGCCAGCAGCTTAACAACGACAGGGATCAACTATGGCTACACCTTC. The variable domain in full, completed from reference TRBV5-1 and TRBJ1-2, reads KAGVTQTPRYLIKTRGQQVTLSCSPISGHRSVSWYQQTPGQGLQFLFEYFSETQRNKGNFPGRFSGRQFSNSRSEMNVSTLELGDSALYLCASSLTTTGINYGYTFGSGTRLTVV.